Each of the 27 T cell receptor beta chains below was sequenced from the same sample in a study of hypomethylating agent response in myelodysplastic syndrome. The assay was immunoSEQ multiplex PCR, and TCRdb's table has in-frame clones only and misses some. The sample holds roughly 880 clones, 82% seen once. The material was bone marrow, obtained before or after starting hypomethylating agent treatment for myelodysplastic syndrome (not recorded which). The receptor source for this set is a human donor with myelodysplastic syndrome.

V usage is TRBV7-8 and J usage is TRBJ1-1; D is undetermined. With 0 bases removed from V and 5 bases from J, the gap between germline ends came to 10 bases. Germline CDR1 SGHVS, CDR2 FQNEAQ. The CDR3 length is 14 residues. This chain's CDR3 is CASSLAEGRTEAFF. In DNA form, the CDR3 reads TGTGCCAGCAGCTTAGCGGAGGGAAGGACTGAAGCTTTCTTT.

The genes are TRBV19 and TRBJ2-3; D not certain. The CDR3 has 12 amino acids. Trimming shortened V by 6 bases and J by 7 bases, and 11 bases separated the two germline ends. Germline CDR1 reads LNHDA; CDR2 reads SQIVND (reference sequence). The CDR3 DNA reads TGTGCCAGTAGCGCCAGCTCCAATACGCAGTATTTT. This translates into CASSASSNTQYF.

The V call is TRBV19, the J call TRBJ2-7; 7 nucleotides agree with TRBD1. V shed 7 bases, J shed 7 bases, and the junction held 13 bases outside the gene matches. The CDR3 totals 14 residues. The germline V gene has CDR1 LNHDA and CDR2 SQIVND (reference sequence). The CDR3 loop reads CASKRDSAFGEQYF. The CDR3 DNA reads as TGTGCCAGTAAACGGGACAGCGCCTTTGGGGAGCAGTACTTC.

The chain employs TRBV6-5 and TRBJ2-1; D call uncertain. V lost 5 bases to trimming and J lost 6 bases, with 14 bases between them. This CDR3 is 14 amino acids long. Germline lookup yields CDR1 MNHEY and CDR2 SVGAGI. In DNA, the CDR3 is TGTGCCAGCAGTATGTGGGTAGGCGCCAATGAGCAGTTCTTC. It translates to CASSMWVGANEQFF.

The rearrangement uses TRBV7-9 and TRBJ1-3; a weak D match, TRBD1 (5 bases). CDR1 is SEHNR and CDR2 is FQNEAQ in the germline V gene (reference sequence). The V gene lost 4 bases and the J gene lost 3 bases, with 13 bases spanning the gap. The length of the CDR3 is 15 residues. In nucleotides, the CDR3 is TGTGCCAGCAGCTCCCCGAGCAGGGATGGAAACACCATATATTTT. As protein: CASSSPSRDGNTIYF.

This chain uses TRBV28 with TRBJ1-1; tentatively, D is TRBD1 (5 bases). The ends were cut back, 3 bases at V and 4 bases at J, with 15 bases in the middle. This CDR3 region has 15 residues. Germline V gene lookup returns CDR1 MDHEN and CDR2 SYDVKM. For the CDR3, the DNA is TGTGCCAGCAGTTTGGAACAGGCTGTGAGCACTGAAGCTTTCTTT. This encodes CASSLEQAVSTEAFF.

The chain is built from TRBV6-5 and TRBJ1-1; TRBD1 might be the D (5 bases). Germline V lookup: CDR1 MNHEY, CDR2 SVGAGI. The CDR3 has 13 residues. Trimming took off 6 bases at V and 3 bases at J, with 11 bases between the two ends. CDR3 nucleotides: TGTGCCAGCAGCCGGGGGGTCGACACTGAAGCTTTCTTT. Its protein is CASSRGVDTEAFF.

The V call is TRBV27, the J call TRBJ2-3; 8 positions match TRBD1. J gave up 0 bases and V 5 bases, and 4 bases lay outside the gene matches. The V gene's germline CDR1 is MNHEY and CDR2 SMNVEV (reference sequence). The CDR3 has 15 amino acids. The CDR3 DNA sequence: TGTGCCAGCAGTACAGGGGGATCTAGCACAGATACGCAGTATTTT. It translates to CASSTGGSSTDTQYF.

The chain has TRBV4-3 and TRBJ1-5; D gene unclear. The germline V gene encodes CDR1 LGHNA and CDR2 YSLEER. Trimming cost V 0 bases and J 8 bases, with 23 bases left between them. This CDR3 has 18 residues. CDR3 sequence: CASSQDWYAESQNKPQHF. The CDR3 region has the DNA TGCGCCAGCAGCCAAGATTGGTACGCAGAGAGCCAGAATAAGCCCCAGCATTTT.

This chain connects TRBV27 to TRBJ2-7; TRBD1 aligns across 10 bases. Trimming cost V 8 bases and J 6 bases; bases outside gene matches: 10. CDR1 and CDR2 (germline): MNHEY, SMNVEV (reference sequence). This CDR3 spans 14 amino acids. CDR3 nucleotides: TGTGCCAGCTCTCGGGACAGGGGTTTAGGCGAGCAGTACTTC. Amino acids: CASSRDRGLGEQYF.

This clone was detected a few times. The J gene is TRBJ2-3, the V gene TRBV5-4; unclear D gene. Germline V gene sequence: CDR1 SGHNT, CDR2 YYREEE (reference sequence). Trimming took 6 bases from V and 5 from J, leaving 16 bases between them. The CDR3 runs to 14 residues. CDR3 DNA sequence: TGTGCCAGCACCATTAGTGAGATTGGAGATACGCAGTATTTT. This gives the protein CASTISEIGDTQYF. Full variable domain (remainder filled in from reference TRBV5-4 and TRBJ2-3): ETGVTQSPTHLIKTRGQQVTLRCSSQSGHNTVSWYQQALGQGPQFIFQYYREEENGRGNFPPRFSGLQFPNYSSELNVNALELDDSALYLCASTISEIGDTQYFGPGTRLTVL.

V gene TRBV6-1 combines with J gene TRBJ1-5, with a tentative D call TRBD1 (6 bases). Looked up from germline, CDR1 is MNHNS and CDR2 is SASEGT. The CDR3 has 14 residues. V was trimmed by 10 bases and J by 7 bases, leaving 20 bases between them. DNA of the CDR3: TGTGCCACCAAGGAGGGGGTGGTAAGGCAGCCCCAGCATTTT. Encoded protein: CATKEGVVRQPQHF.

The chain is built from TRBV6-5 and TRBJ2-7, with D tentatively TRBD2 (5 bases). Germline V gene data show CDR1 as MNHEY and CDR2 as SVGAGI. The CDR3 covers 14 residues. Trimming removed 5 bases at V and 6 bases at J, with 17 bases between. In DNA form, the CDR3 reads TGTGCCAGCAGTACTACGGGGATTTCAAGCGAGCAGTACTTC. Its protein is CASSTTGISSEQYF.

This clone was seen more than once but under ten times. The chain is built from TRBV7-9 and TRBJ1-5, with TRBD1 matching over 9 bases. In germline, CDR1 is SEHNR, CDR2 FQNEAQ (reference sequence). V was clipped by 2 bases and J by 4 bases; unmatched bases: 6. This CDR3 is built from 16 residues. In nucleotides, the CDR3 is TGTGCCAGCAGCTTAATCGGGACAGGGATTAATCAGCCCCAGCATTTT. Encoded protein: CASSLIGTGINQPQHF.

The V and J genes are TRBV6-5 and TRBJ2-1; 10 bases are shared with TRBD1. This CDR3 spans 15 amino acids. Germline lookup yields CDR1 MNHEY and CDR2 SVGAGI. Trimming cost V 0 bases and J 12 bases; bases outside gene matches: 8. The CDR3 is CASSYSGTGARGQFF. In DNA, the CDR3 is TGTGCCAGCAGTTACTCCGGGACAGGGGCCCGGGGGCAGTTCTTC.

V is TRBV28 and J is TRBJ1-1; D gene uncertain. The CDR3 contains 11 residues. Between the trimmed V and J ends, which lost 9 bases and 0 bases, there was a span of 5 bases. CDR1 and CDR2 (germline): MDHEN, SYDVKM. In DNA, the CDR3 is TGTGCCAGTAAAGTGAACACTGAAGCTTTCTTT. Its translation is CASKVNTEAFF.

The chain combines TRBV19 with TRBJ2-5; D is undetermined. The J call may not be correct, given that the DNA end is closer to TRBJ2-7. The CDR3 contains 13 residues. The V gene's germline CDR1 is LNHDA and CDR2 SQIVND (reference sequence). Here the CDR3 DNA reads TGTGCCAGTAGTACCCGCTCGAGCCACGAGCAGTACTTC. Translating gives CASSTRSSHEQYF.

CDR3 bases: TGTGCCAGTAAGGGAGCTATAAGCACAGATACGCAGTATTTT. Amino acid sequence: CASKGAISTDTQYF. The chain joins TRBV2 to TRBJ2-3; D is perhaps TRBD2 (5 bases). The CDR3 loop spans 14 amino acids. V lost 9 bases to trimming and J lost 0 bases, with 13 bases between them. CDR1 and CDR2 (germline): SNHLY, FYNNEI.

The chain recombines TRBV6-1 with TRBJ1-6; weak D call: TRBD1 (6 bases). Trimming shortened V by 9 bases and J by 7 bases, and 13 bases separated the two germline ends. The CDR3 extends over 13 amino acids. Germline loops: CDR1 MNHNS, CDR2 SASEGT. CDR3 protein: CASRFRGNSPLHF. The CDR3 nucleotides are TGTGCCAGTCGTTTTAGGGGGAATTCACCCCTCCACTTT.

This clone showed up just a few times. The V and J genes are TRBV30 and TRBJ1-1; TRBD1 is a possible D gene (5 bases). With 1 base removed from V and 3 bases from J, the gap between germline ends came to 6 bases. The germline gives CDR1 GTSNPN, CDR2 SVGIG (reference sequence). This CDR3 contains 12 residues. CDR3: CAWSGRDTEAFF. The CDR3 coding sequence is TGTGCCTGGAGTGGCAGGGACACTGAAGCTTTCTTT.

This chain connects TRBV6-1 to TRBJ2-2; TRBD2 matches at 13 bases. The CDR3 runs to 18 residues. From germline, CDR1 is MNHNS and CDR2 SASEGT. V lost 3 bases to trimming and J lost 7 bases; unmatched junction nucleotides: 11. Here the CDR3 reads CASSDPTSGGRFVGELFF. CDR3 nucleotide sequence: TGTGCCAGCAGTGACCCGACTAGCGGGGGGCGGTTCGTCGGGGAGCTGTTTTTT.

The chain joins TRBV6-5 to TRBJ2-1; tentatively, D is TRBD1 or TRBD2 (5 bases each). This CDR3 comprises 14 residues. Germline V gives CDR1 MNHEY, CDR2 SVGAGI. Between the trimmed V and J ends, which lost 7 bases and 8 bases, there was a span of 18 bases. The CDR3 DNA reads as TGTGCCAGCACCCCGATGGGGGTGCGCGATGAGCAGTTCTTC. This sequence encodes CASTPMGVRDEQFF.

This rearrangement joins TRBV28 to TRBJ2-1; D gene ambiguous. Trimming cost V 5 bases and J 6 bases, with 14 bases left between them. The CDR3 is 14 residues long. Germline lookup yields CDR1 MDHEN and CDR2 SYDVKM. This CDR3 is CASSPLGFSNEQFF. As DNA, the CDR3 is TGTGCCAGCAGTCCTCTGGGATTTTCCAATGAGCAGTTCTTC.

This clone was found a few times. This CDR3 reads CASRAQGAWGTNYGYTF. For the CDR3, the DNA is TGTGCCAGCAGAGCACAGGGGGCCTGGGGGACGAACTATGGCTACACCTTC. This chain uses TRBV2 with TRBJ1-2, with 9 bases lining up with TRBD1. This CDR3 is 17 amino acids long. The V and J ends lost 6 bases and 2 bases, in that order; junction bases with no gene match: 13. Per germline, CDR1 SNHLY and CDR2 FYNNEI.

The J gene is TRBJ2-1, the V gene TRBV28, with a tentative D call TRBD1 (6 bases). The ends were cut back, 4 bases at V and 8 bases at J, with 15 bases in the middle. CDR1 is MDHEN and CDR2 is SYDVKM in the germline V gene. The CDR3 covers 14 residues. CDR3 sequence (DNA): TGTGCCAGCAGTTCTCTTGGGGGCGGAGATGAGCAGTTCTTC. Translating gives CASSSLGGGDEQFF. The entire variable domain, with the rest obtained from reference TRBV28 and TRBJ2-1, is as follows: DVKVTQSSRYLVKRTGEKVFLECVQDMDHENMFWYRQDPGLGLRLIYFSYDVKMKEKGDIPEGYSVSREKKERFSLILESASTNQTSMYLCASSSLGGGDEQFFGPGTRLTVL.

V usage is TRBV6-5 and J usage is TRBJ1-6; the match to TRBD1 covers 7 bases. The germline V gene encodes CDR1 MNHEY and CDR2 SVGAGI. Losses at the gene ends were 11 bases for V and 7 bases for J; bases not matched to a gene: 11. The CDR3 consists of 14 residues. The CDR3 sequence is CAAREGADNSPLHF. In DNA, the CDR3 is TGTGCCGCGCGGGAGGGGGCCGACAATTCACCCCTCCACTTT.

This clone is a singleton in its sample. V gene TRBV4-3 combines with J gene TRBJ2-7; weak D call: TRBD2 (6 bases). This CDR3 region has 14 residues. The germline V gene encodes CDR1 LGHNA and CDR2 YSLEER. Trimming pared 1 base from V and 3 bases from J, leaving 10 bases between. CDR3 sequence reads: CASSQGLVGYEQYF. CDR3 DNA sequence: TGCGCCAGCAGCCAAGGACTAGTCGGCTACGAGCAGTACTTC.